What follows are 10 T cell receptor beta chains derived from one specimen sequenced in a study of radiotherapy plus CTLA-4 blockade in lung cancer. Repertoires were generated with immunoSEQ multiplex PCR, while TCRdb's copy carries only in-frame clones and drops some. Here the sample spans about 99,000 clones, just over 85% being singletons. The source was peripheral blood, collected from a patient treated with radiotherapy plus ipilimumab. The receptor source for this set is a human donor with non-small cell lung cancer that progressed on radiotherapy plus ipilimumab.

The V and J genes are TRBV19 and TRBJ1-5; weak D call: TRBD1 (6 bases). The CDR3 is 16 residues long. V was cut by 3 bases and J by 6 bases, with 18 bases left in between. Germline loops: CDR1 LNHDA, CDR2 SQIVND (reference sequence). CDR3 amino acids: CASSIPRGAPGQPQHF. In DNA form, the CDR3 reads TGTGCCAGTAGTATTCCCAGGGGAGCGCCCGGTCAGCCCCAGCATTTT.

There are a few counts of this clone. The V gene is TRBV5-1, the J gene TRBJ2-7; D possibly corresponds to TRBD2 (5 bases). The CDR3 is made up of 15 amino acids. Germline V gene sequence: CDR1 SGHRS, CDR2 YFSETQ. V lost 1 base, J lost 5 bases, and 16 bases lay in between. CDR3 nucleotides: TGCGCCAGCAGCTTGACCGGGTCCTTCGGGGACGAGCAGTACTTC. Protein: CASSLTGSFGDEQYF.

The chain is built from TRBV20-1 and TRBJ2-7; D is undetermined. CDR3 length equals 11 residues. The V and J ends lost 3 bases and 5 bases respectively, with 8 bases between them. Germline CDR1 is DFQATT and CDR2 is SNEGSKA (reference sequence). The CDR3 spells CSASKLDEQYF. The CDR3, as DNA: TGCAGTGCTAGTAAGTTGGACGAGCAGTACTTC.

The V call is TRBV11-3, the J call TRBJ2-1; 7 bases are a match to TRBD2. CDR1 and CDR2 (germline): SGHNT, YENEEA. After removal of 8 bases from V and 6 bases from J, the junction contained 7 bases not matched to a gene. The CDR3 consists of 13 residues. The CDR3 spells CASSPGGSNEQFF. CDR3 bases: TGTGCCAGCTCCCCGGGAGGAAGCAATGAGCAGTTCTTC. The entire variable domain, with the rest obtained from reference TRBV11-3 and TRBJ2-1, is as follows: EAGVVQSPRYKIIEKKQPVAFWCNPISGHNTLYWYLQNLGQGPELLIRYENEEAVDDSQLPKDRFSAERLKGVDSTLKIQPAELGDSAVYLCASSPGGSNEQFFGPGTRLTVL.

V and J are TRBV5-4 and TRBJ2-2; 13 bases agree with TRBD2. The CDR3 is 17 residues long. The trim removed 5 bases at V and 3 bases at J, leaving 7 bases unmatched. The germline CDR1 and CDR2 sequences are SGHNT and YYREEE (reference sequence). In DNA form, the CDR3 reads TGTGCCAGCAGAGGACTAGCGGGAGATAGGGACACCGGGGAGCTGTTTTTT. This sequence encodes CASRGLAGDRDTGELFF.

This clone was observed a handful of times. This chain connects TRBV7-6 to TRBJ1-3, with TRBD1 matching over 8 bases. V shed 5 bases, J shed 2 bases, and the junction held 8 bases outside the gene matches. Germline CDR1 reads SGHVS; CDR2 reads FNYEAQ. This CDR3 is built from 16 residues. CDR3 coding DNA: TGTGCCAGCAGCACCTTTCTGGGACAGGCTGGAAACACCATATATTTT. Encoded protein: CASSTFLGQAGNTIYF. The full variable domain, its missing parts supplied by reference TRBV7-6 and TRBJ1-3, is GAGVSQSPRYKVTKRGQDVALRCDPISGHVSLYWYRQALGQGPEFLTYFNYEAQQDKSGLPNDRFSAERPEGSISTLTIQRTEQRDSAMYRCASSTFLGQAGNTIYFGEGSWLTVV.

This clone was counted a few times. This rearrangement joins TRBV5-1 to TRBJ2-1; the D gene is possibly TRBD2 (5 bases). V lost 5 bases and J 0 bases, leaving 15 bases between the germline ends. This CDR3 has 16 amino acids. Looked up from germline, CDR1 is SGHRS and CDR2 is YFSETQ. The CDR3 sequence is CASRPSLGSSYNEQFF. CDR3 nucleotides: TGCGCCAGCAGACCCTCCCTAGGGAGCTCCTACAATGAGCAGTTCTTC.

This chain joins TRBV4-2 and TRBJ2-1; 7 bases line up with TRBD1. This CDR3 region has 16 residues. V trimming: 4 bases; J trimming: 0 bases; junction bases outside the gene matches: 6. Germline assignment: CDR1 LGHNA and CDR2 YNFKEQ. CDR3 residues: CASSRPTGSSYNEQFF. CDR3 DNA: TGTGCCAGCAGCCGGCCGACAGGGAGCTCCTACAATGAGCAGTTCTTC.

The rearrangement links TRBV11-2 to TRBJ2-7, with TRBD2 matching over 8 bases. V was clipped by 3 bases and J by 7 bases; unmatched bases: 8. The CDR3 is 14 amino acids. Germline CDR1 reads SGHAT; CDR2 reads FQNNGV. The CDR3: CASSFSSLAGEQYF. In DNA, the CDR3 is TGTGCCAGCAGCTTCTCCTCCCTAGCGGGTGAGCAGTACTTC.

The chain employs TRBV6-1 and TRBJ1-5, with D unclear. The CDR3 totals 14 residues. Trimming shortened V by 5 bases and J by 0 bases, and 8 bases separated the two germline ends. The germline CDR1 and CDR2 sequences are MNHNS and SASEGT. The chain's CDR3 is CASSYVNSNQPQHF. In DNA, the CDR3 is TGTGCCAGCAGTTATGTAAATAGCAATCAGCCCCAGCATTTT.